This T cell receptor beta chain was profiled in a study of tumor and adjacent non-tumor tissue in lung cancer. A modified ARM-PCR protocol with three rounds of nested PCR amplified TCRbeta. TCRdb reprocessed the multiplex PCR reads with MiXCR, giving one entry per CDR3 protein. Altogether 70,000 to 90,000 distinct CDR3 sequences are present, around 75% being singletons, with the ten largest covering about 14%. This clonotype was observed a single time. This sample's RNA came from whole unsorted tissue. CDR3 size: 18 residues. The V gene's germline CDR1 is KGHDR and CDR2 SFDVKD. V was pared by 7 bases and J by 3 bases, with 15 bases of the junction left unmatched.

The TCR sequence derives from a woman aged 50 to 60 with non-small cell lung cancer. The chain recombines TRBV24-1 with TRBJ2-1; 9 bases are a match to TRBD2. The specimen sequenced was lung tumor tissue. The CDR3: CATSTWISGSPLYNEQFF. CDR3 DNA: TGTGCCACCAGCACCTGGATTAGCGGGAGTCCCCTCTACAATGAGCAGTTCTTC.